This T cell receptor beta chain was captured in a study of response to subunit inactivated influenza vaccine. As regards this clonotype: Its antigen is still unknown.

This CDR3 has 13 amino acids. Germline CDR1 reads DFQATT; CDR2 reads SNEGSKA (reference sequence). Study-wide points: It was the authors' suggestion that each seasonal influenza vaccination recruits few new T cells.

MiXCR, run by TCRdb on the RT-PCR reads, gives a single entry per CDR3 protein. The sample has about 650,000 distinct CDR3 sequences; approximately 14% are singletons. The chain joins TRBV20-1 to TRBJ2-3, with TRBD2 matching over 10 bases. The sequence came from a man aged 50-59 years who received an inactivated influenza vaccine. The starting material was PBMCs from blood, obtained 12 days after vaccination. The DNA for the CDR3 is TGCAGCCCCAGCGGGAGGGTAACAGATACGCAGTATTTT. This encodes CSPSGRVTDTQYF.